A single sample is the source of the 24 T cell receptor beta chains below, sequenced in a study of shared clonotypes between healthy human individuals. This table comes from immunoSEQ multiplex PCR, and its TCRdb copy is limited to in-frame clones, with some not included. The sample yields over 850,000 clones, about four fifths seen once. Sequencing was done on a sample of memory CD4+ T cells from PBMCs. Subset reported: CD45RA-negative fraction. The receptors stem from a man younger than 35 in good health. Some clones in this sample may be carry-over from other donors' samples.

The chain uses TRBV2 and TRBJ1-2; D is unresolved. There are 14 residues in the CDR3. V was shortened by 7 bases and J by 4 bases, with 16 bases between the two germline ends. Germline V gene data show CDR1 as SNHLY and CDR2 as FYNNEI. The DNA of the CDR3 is TGTGCCAGCACTATGACTTTCCTCAGCTATGGCTACACCTTC. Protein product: CASTMTFLSYGYTF. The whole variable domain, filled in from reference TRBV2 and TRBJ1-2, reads EPEVTQTPSHQVTQMGQEVILRCVPISNHLYFYWYRQILGQKVEFLVSFYNNEISEKSEIFDDQFSVERPDGSNFTLKIRSTKLEDSAMYFCASTMTFLSYGYTFGSGTRLTVV.

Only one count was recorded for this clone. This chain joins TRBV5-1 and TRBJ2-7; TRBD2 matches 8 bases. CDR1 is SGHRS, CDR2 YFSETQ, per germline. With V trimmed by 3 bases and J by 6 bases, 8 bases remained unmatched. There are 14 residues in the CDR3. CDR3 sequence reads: CASSSGTSETEQYF. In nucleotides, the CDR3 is TGCGCCAGCAGCTCCGGGACTAGTGAGACCGAGCAGTACTTC.

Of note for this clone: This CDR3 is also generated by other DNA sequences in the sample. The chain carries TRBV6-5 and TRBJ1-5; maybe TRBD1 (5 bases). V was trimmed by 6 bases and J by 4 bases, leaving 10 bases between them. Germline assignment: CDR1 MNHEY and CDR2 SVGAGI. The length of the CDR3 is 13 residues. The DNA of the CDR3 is TGTGCCAGCAGCGGCAGGGTGAATCAGCCCCAGCATTTT. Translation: CASSGRVNQPQHF.

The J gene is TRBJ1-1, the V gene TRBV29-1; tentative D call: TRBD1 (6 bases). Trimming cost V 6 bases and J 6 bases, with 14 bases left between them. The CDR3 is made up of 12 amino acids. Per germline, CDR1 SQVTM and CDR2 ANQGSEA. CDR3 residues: CSVRGGGSEAFF. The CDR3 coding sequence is TGCAGCGTCCGGGGCGGGGGCTCTGAAGCTTTCTTT. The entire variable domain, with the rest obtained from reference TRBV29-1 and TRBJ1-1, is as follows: SAVISQKPSRDICQRGTSLTIQCQVDSQVTMMFWYRQQPGQSLTLIATANQGSEATYESGFVIDKFPISRPNLTFSTLTVSNMSPEDSSIYLCSVRGGGSEAFFGQGTRLTVV.

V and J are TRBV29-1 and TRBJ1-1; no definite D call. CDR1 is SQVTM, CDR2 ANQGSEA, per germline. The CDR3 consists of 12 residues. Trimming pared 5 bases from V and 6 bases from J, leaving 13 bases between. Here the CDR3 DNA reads TGCAGCGTTAAGATCGACTGGTCTGAAGCTTTCTTT. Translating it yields CSVKIDWSEAFF.

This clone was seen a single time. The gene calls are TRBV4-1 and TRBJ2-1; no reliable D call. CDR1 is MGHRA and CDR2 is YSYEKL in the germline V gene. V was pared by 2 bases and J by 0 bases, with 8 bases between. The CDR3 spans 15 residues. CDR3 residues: CASSQILSSYNEQFF. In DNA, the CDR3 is TGCGCCAGCAGCCAAATTTTGAGCTCCTACAATGAGCAGTTCTTC.

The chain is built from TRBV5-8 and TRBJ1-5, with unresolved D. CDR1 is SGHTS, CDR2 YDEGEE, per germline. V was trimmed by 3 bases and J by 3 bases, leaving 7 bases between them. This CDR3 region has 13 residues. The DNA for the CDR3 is TGTGCCAGCAGCTGGGATTTCAATCAGCCCCAGCATTTT. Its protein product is CASSWDFNQPQHF.

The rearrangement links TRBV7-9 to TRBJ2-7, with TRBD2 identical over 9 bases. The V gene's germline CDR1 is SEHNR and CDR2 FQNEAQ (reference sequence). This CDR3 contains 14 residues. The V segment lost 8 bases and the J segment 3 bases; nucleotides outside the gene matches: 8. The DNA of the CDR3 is TGTGCCAGCGGTATAGCGGGAGCGAACTACGAGCAGTACTTC. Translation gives CASGIAGANYEQYF.

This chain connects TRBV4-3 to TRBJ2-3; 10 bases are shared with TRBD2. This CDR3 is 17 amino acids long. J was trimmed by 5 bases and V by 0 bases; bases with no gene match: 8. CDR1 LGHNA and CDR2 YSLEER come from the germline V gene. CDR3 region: CASSQDPTSGTRDTQYF. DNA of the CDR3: TGCGCCAGCAGCCAAGACCCCACTAGCGGGACCCGAGATACGCAGTATTTT.

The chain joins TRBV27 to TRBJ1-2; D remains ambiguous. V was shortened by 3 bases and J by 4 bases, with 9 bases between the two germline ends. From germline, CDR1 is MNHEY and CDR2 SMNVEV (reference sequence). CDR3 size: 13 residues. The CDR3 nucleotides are TGTGCCAGCAGTTTTTCGCTAAGCTATGGCTACACCTTC. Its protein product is CASSFSLSYGYTF.

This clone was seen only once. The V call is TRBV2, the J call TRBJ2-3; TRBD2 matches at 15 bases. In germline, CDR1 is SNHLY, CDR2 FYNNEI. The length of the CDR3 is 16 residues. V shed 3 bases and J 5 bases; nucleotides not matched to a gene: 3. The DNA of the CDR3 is TGTGCCAGCAGTGACGGACTAGCGGGAGGGTTAGATACGCAGTATTTT. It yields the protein CASSDGLAGGLDTQYF.

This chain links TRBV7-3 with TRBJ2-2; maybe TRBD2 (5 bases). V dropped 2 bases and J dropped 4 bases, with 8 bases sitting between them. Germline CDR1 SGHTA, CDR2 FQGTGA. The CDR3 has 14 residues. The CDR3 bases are TGTGCCAGCAGCTTAGGGCGGGTCACCGGGGAGCTGTTTTTT. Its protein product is CASSLGRVTGELFF. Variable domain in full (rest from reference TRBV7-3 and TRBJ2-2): GAGVSQTPSNKVTEKGKYVELRCDPISGHTALYWYRQSLGQGPEFLIYFQGTGAADDSGLPNDRFFAVRPEGSVSTLKIQRTERGDSAVYLCASSLGRVTGELFFGEGSRLTVL.

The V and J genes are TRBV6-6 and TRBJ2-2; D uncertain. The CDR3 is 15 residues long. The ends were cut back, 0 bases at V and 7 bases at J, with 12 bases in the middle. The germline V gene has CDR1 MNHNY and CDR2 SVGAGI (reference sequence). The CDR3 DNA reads TGTGCCAGCAGTTACTCGGGCCCGAGTTACGGGGAGCTGTTTTTT. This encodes CASSYSGPSYGELFF.

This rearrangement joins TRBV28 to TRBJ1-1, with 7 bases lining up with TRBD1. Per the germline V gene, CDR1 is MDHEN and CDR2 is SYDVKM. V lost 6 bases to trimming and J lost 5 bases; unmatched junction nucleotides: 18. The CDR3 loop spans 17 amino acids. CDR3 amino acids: CASSPPTYRQGGTEAFF. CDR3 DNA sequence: TGTGCCAGCAGCCCACCGACATATCGACAGGGTGGGACTGAAGCTTTCTTT. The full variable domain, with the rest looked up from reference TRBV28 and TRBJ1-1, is DVKVTQSSRYLVKRTGEKVFLECVQDMDHENMFWYRQDPGLGLRLIYFSYDVKMKEKGDIPEGYSVSREKKERFSLILESASTNQTSMYLCASSPPTYRQGGTEAFFGQGTRLTVV.

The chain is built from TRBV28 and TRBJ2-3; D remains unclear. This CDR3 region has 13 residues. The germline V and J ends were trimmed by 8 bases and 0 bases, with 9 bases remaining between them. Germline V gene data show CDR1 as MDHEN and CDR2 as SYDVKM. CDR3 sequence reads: CASANPSTDTQYF. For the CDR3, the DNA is TGTGCCAGCGCGAACCCTAGCACAGATACGCAGTATTTT.

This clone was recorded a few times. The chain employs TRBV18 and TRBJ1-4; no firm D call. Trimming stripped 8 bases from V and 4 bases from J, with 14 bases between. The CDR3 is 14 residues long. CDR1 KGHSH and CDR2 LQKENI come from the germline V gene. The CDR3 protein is CASTISGDNEKLFF. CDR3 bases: TGTGCCAGCACTATATCCGGGGATAATGAAAAACTGTTTTTT.

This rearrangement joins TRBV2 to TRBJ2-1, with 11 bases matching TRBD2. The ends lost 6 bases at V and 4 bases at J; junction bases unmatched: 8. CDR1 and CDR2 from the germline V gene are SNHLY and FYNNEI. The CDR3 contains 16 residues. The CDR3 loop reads CASSKTGTSGYNEQFF. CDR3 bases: TGTGCCAGCAGCAAAACCGGGACTAGCGGATACAATGAGCAGTTCTTC.

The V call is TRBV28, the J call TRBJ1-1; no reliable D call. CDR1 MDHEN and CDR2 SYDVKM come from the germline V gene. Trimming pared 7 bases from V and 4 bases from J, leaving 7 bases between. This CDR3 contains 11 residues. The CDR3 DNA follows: TGTGCCAGCACCCTGGGCACTGAAGCTTTCTTT. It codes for CASTLGTEAFF.

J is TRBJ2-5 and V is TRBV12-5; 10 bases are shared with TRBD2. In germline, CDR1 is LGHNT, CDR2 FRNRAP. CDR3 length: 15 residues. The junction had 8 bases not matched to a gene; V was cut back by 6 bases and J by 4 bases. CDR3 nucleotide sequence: TGTGCTAGTGGCCTCGGACTAGCGGAGAGAGAGACCCAGTACTTC. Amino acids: CASGLGLAERETQYF.

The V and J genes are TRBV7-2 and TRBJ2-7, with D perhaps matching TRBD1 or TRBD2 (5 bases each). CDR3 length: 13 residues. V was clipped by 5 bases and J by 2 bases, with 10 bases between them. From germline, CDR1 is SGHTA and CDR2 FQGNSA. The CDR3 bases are TGTGCCAGCAGCACCAGGGACCCCTACGAGCAGTACTTC. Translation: CASSTRDPYEQYF.

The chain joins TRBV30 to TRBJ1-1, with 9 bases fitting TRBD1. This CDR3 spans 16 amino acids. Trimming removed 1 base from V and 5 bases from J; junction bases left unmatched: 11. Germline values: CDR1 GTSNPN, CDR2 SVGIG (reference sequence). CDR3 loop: CAWSDPAGQGNTEAFF. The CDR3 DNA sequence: TGTGCCTGGAGTGATCCCGCAGGACAGGGGAATACTGAAGCTTTCTTT.

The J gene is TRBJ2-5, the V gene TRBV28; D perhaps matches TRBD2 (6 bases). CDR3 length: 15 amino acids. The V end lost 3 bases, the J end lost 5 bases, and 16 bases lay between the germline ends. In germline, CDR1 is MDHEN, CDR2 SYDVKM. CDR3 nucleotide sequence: TGTGCCAGCAGTTTTCGGGGGTTGTATTTGGAGACCCAGTACTTC. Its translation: CASSFRGLYLETQYF. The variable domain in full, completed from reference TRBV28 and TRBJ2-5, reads DVKVTQSSRYLVKRTGEKVFLECVQDMDHENMFWYRQDPGLGLRLIYFSYDVKMKEKGDIPEGYSVSREKKERFSLILESASTNQTSMYLCASSFRGLYLETQYFGPGTRLLVL.

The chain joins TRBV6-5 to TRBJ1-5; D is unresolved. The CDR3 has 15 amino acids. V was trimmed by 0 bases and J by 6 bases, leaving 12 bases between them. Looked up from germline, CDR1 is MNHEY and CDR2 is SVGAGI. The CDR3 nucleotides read TGTGCCAGCAGTTACTCAGTCCAGTCGGGTCAGCCCCAGCATTTT. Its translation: CASSYSVQSGQPQHF.

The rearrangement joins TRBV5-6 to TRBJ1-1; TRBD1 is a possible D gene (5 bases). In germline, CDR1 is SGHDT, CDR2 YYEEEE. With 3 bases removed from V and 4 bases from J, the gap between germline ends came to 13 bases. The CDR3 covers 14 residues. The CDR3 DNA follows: TGTGCCAGCAGCTCCCTGGGGGTGGGCACTGAAGCTTTCTTT. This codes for CASSSLGVGTEAFF.